This T cell receptor (beta chain) originates from a study of blood T cells in healthy people across ages. Study-wide findings and caveats: Investigators treated diversity estimates from one million T cells as underestimates.

Note on this clonotype: Antigen specificity is unknown.

Combining a sample-barcoded 5' primer with a J-beta primer mix, a second PCR ran for 7 to 11 cycles. Researchers report that each sample yielded at least 2.5 million CDR3-containing paired-end reads. TCRdb re-derived calls from the 5' RACE reads in MiXCR, one entry per CDR3 protein. Of 650,000 to 950,000 distinct CDR3 sequences listed, around two fifths are singletons. The people who gave samples were healthy Caucasians from Russia, aged about 6 to 95. Around 9 milliliters of peripheral blood were drawn from each donor into EDTA-treated tubes. The sample taken for sequencing was blood. The origin of this receptor is a man in his sixties in good health.

CDR3 in DNA: TGTGCCAGCAGCCAAGCCGCCCGGGACAGGGGGGGTGAGCAGTTCTTC. Protein sequence: CASSQAARDRGGEQFF. V usage is TRBV3-1 and J usage is TRBJ2-1; 11 nucleotides match TRBD1. V trimming: 1 base; J trimming: 9 bases; junction bases outside the gene matches: 8. Germline CDR1 reads LGHDT; CDR2 reads YNNKEL (reference sequence). This CDR3 spans 16 amino acids.